Listed below are T cell receptor beta chains from one sample, sequenced in a study of blood T cell repertoires in COVID-19. Assay: immunoSEQ multiplex PCR; the TCRdb copy retains only in-frame clones and omits some. The repertoire holds more than 200,000 clones, with 80% as singletons. The material sequenced was PBMCs or T cells enriched from blood (not recorded which). These receptors all come from a woman aged 40 to 49 with acute COVID-19. Each CDR3 is given with its conserved first and last residue. The D gene is left open where the match is weak. A row's size may be missing; if present it is once, few, many or a size class.

clone_size d_call j_call v_call cdr3_aa cdr3_nt
NA NA TRBJ2-5 TRBV12-3/TRBV12-4 CASSRDTATQYF TGTGCCAGCAGTCGGGACACAGCGACCCAGTACTTC
NA NA TRBJ2-1 TRBV25-1 CASSASFGGPTYNEQFF TGTGCCAGCAGTGCATCATTCGGGGGGCCGACCTACAATGAGCAGTTCTTC
NA NA TRBJ2-7 TRBV27 CASSREVPDSYEQYF TGTGCCAGCAGCCGTGAGGTCCCGGATTCCTACGAGCAGTACTTC
NA TRBD1 TRBJ1-4 TRBV28 CASSLQGANEKLFF TGTGCCAGCAGTTTGCAGGGGGCTAATGAAAAACTGTTTTTT
few TRBD1 TRBJ1-5 TRBV7-8 CASSPGQGAGNQPQHF TGTGCCAGCAGCCCAGGACAGGGGGCGGGCAATCAGCCCCAGCATTTT
NA TRBD1 TRBJ1-5 TRBV30 CAWSPGTARNQPQHF TGTGCCTGGAGCCCAGGGACAGCGCGCAATCAGCCCCAGCATTTT
NA TRBD1 TRBJ1-2 TRBV6-5 CASGFGTGGDGYTF TGTGCCAGCGGATTTGGGACAGGGGGCGATGGCTACACCTTC
NA NA TRBJ1-1 TRBV15 CATSRDLELAEAFF TGTGCCACCAGCAGAGATCTGGAGTTGGCTGAAGCTTTCTTT
NA NA TRBJ1-4 TRBV3-1/TRBV3-2 CASSLLTNEKLFF TGTGCCAGCAGCCTCCTAACGAATGAAAAACTGTTTTTT
NA TRBD1 TRBJ2-1 TRBV4-3 CASSQDYRGRNEQFF TGCGCCAGCAGCCAAGATTACAGGGGGCGGAATGAGCAGTTCTTC
once NA TRBJ2-2 TRBV25-1 CASSGWRDNTGELFF TGTGCCAGCAGTGGGTGGAGGGATAACACCGGGGAGCTGTTTTTT
once TRBD2 TRBJ2-3 TRBV28 CASSKLLAGAGTDTQYF TGTGCCAGCAGTAAGCTCTTGGCGGGAGCGGGCACAGATACGCAGTATTTT
NA TRBD1 TRBJ1-1 TRBV28 CASSPPRQGPNTEAFF TGTGCCAGCAGTCCCCCACGACAGGGGCCGAACACTGAAGCTTTCTTT
NA NA TRBJ1-6 TRBV25-1 CASSESIVNSPLHF TGTGCCAGCAGTGAATCAATAGTCAATTCACCCCTCCACTTT
NA NA TRBJ1-5 TRBV12-3/TRBV12-4 CASSSGWQPQHF TGTGCCAGCAGTTCAGGGTGGCAGCCCCAGCATTTT
NA TRBD2 TRBJ2-1 TRBV19 CASSIFGGAVNEQFF TGTGCCAGTAGTATCTTCGGGGGGGCGGTCAATGAGCAGTTCTTC
NA TRBD1 TRBJ1-4 TRBV5-1 CASKGTGGTNEKLFF TGCGCCAGCAAGGGGACAGGGGGAACGAATGAAAAACTGTTTTTT
NA NA TRBJ2-7 TRBV18 CASSPEGAYEQYF TGTGCCAGCTCACCAGAGGGGGCCTACGAGCAGTACTTC
NA NA TRBJ1-2 TRBV5-1 CASSPIGVGLNYGYTF TGCGCCAGCAGCCCCATAGGAGTGGGACTCAACTATGGCTACACCTTC
many NA TRBJ1-5 TRBV28 CATFHLQGQPQHF TGTGCCACCTTTCACCTACAGGGACAGCCCCAGCATTTT
once TRBD1 TRBJ1-1 TRBV19 CASIQTGGVTEAFF TGTGCCAGTATTCAGACAGGGGGCGTAACTGAAGCTTTCTTT
NA TRBD1 TRBJ2-7 TRBV11-2 CASSLEGQGAYEQYF TGTGCCAGCAGCTTAGAGGGACAGGGGGCCTACGAGCAGTACTTC
NA NA TRBJ1-1 TRBV5-5 CASSHTLGGLPNTEAFF TGTGCCAGCAGCCATACGTTGGGGGGGCTTCCGAACACTGAAGCTTTCTTT
few NA TRBJ1-2 TRBV28 CASSSTGKSIYGYTF TGTGCCAGCAGTTCGACCGGGAAATCGATCTATGGCTACACCTTC
NA NA TRBJ1-6 TRBV2 CASKRDQNSPLHF TGTGCCAGCAAGCGGGACCAAAATTCACCCCTCCACTTT
NA TRBD1 TRBJ1-2 TRBV30 CACRQGRNYGYTF TGTGCCTGTAGACAGGGGCGGAACTATGGCTACACCTTC
NA NA TRBJ1-5 TRBV19 CASSATNQPQHF TGTGCCAGTAGTGCTACGAATCAGCCCCAGCATTTT
NA TRBD2 TRBJ2-5 TRBV5-4 CASSTSGGALFETQYF TGTGCCAGCAGTACTAGCGGGGGGGCCCTTTTTGAGACCCAGTACTTC
NA NA TRBJ1-6 TRBV28 CASREDSSSYNSPLHF TGTGCCAGCAGAGAGGACAGTAGCTCCTATAATTCACCCCTCCACTTT
NA TRBD2 TRBJ2-5 TRBV7-2 CASSLEGGRLAGGSNF TGTGCCAGCAGCTTAGAAGGCGGGAGACTAGCGGGAGGCTCGAACTTC
NA TRBD1 TRBJ1-3 TRBV29-1 CSVEDMGTGGAGNTIYF TGCAGCGTTGAAGATATGGGGACAGGGGGCGCGGGAAACACCATATATTTT
NA NA TRBJ1-3 TRBV5-1 CASSRSGGPSGNTIYF TGCGCCAGCAGCCGGTCGGGGGGCCCTTCTGGAAACACCATATATTTT
NA TRBD1 TRBJ1-1 TRBV5-6 CASSLLGQANTEAFF TGTGCCAGCAGCCTACTGGGACAGGCGAACACTGAAGCTTTCTTT
NA TRBD1 TRBJ1-2 TRBV4-1 CASSQPHRGRGGYTF TGCGCCAGCAGCCAACCTCACAGGGGGAGAGGTGGCTACACCTTC
once NA TRBJ1-2 TRBV5-1 CASSYGGTSNYGYTF TGCGCCAGCAGCTATGGAGGGACCAGTAACTATGGCTACACCTTC
NA TRBD1 TRBJ2-2 TRBV6-1 CASSRDRADTGELFF TGTGCCAGCAGTCGGGACAGGGCGGACACCGGGGAGCTGTTTTTT
NA NA TRBJ2-7 TRBV14 CASSRAGSLTYEQYF TGTGCCAGCAGCCGTGCCGGGTCCCTAACCTACGAGCAGTACTTC
NA TRBD1 TRBJ1-2 TRBV19 CASSIMDRADGYTF TGTGCCAGTAGTATTATGGACAGGGCCGATGGCTACACCTTC
NA NA TRBJ1-3 TRBV3-1/TRBV3-2 CASSHGQKGNTIYF TGTGCCAGCAGCCACGGACAGAAGGGAAACACCATATATTTT
NA NA TRBJ1-6 TRBV3-1/TRBV3-2 CASSQISDGDNSPLHF TGTGCCAGCAGCCAAATATCTGACGGAGATAATTCACCCCTCCACTTT
NA NA TRBJ2-7 TRBV3-1/TRBV3-2 CASSQETGSYEQYF TGTGCCAGCAGCCAAGAGACAGGCTCCTACGAGCAGTACTTC
NA NA TRBJ2-1 TRBV5-4 CASSLPLYNEQFF TGTGCCAGCAGCTTGCCTCTTTACAATGAGCAGTTCTTC
few TRBD1 TRBJ1-5 TRBV2 CASKRTGGINQPQHF TGTGCCAGCAAACGGACAGGGGGAATCAATCAGCCCCAGCATTTT
once TRBD1 TRBJ1-2 TRBV28 CASSSASGGVKRYTF TGTGCCAGCAGTTCGGCCTCAGGGGGCGTGAAGCGCTACACCTTC
NA TRBD1 TRBJ1-6 TRBV5-1 CASSLGTGRSPLHF TGCGCCAGCAGCTTGGGGACAGGGCGGTCACCCCTCCACTTT
NA NA TRBJ1-1 TRBV29-1 CSVERGGEAFF TGCAGCGTTGAAAGAGGGGGAGAAGCTTTCTTT
once TRBD2 TRBJ2-7 TRBV7-3 CASSLLILAGGPDEQYF TGTGCCAGCAGCTTATTAATACTAGCGGGAGGGCCTGATGAGCAGTACTTC
once NA TRBJ1-5 TRBV28 CASSLSGRGGQPQHF TGTGCCAGCAGTTTATCGGGTAGGGGTGGTCAGCCCCAGCATTTT
NA NA TRBJ1-1 TRBV14 CASSQTSTGRAFF TGTGCCAGCAGCCAGACCTCAACAGGACGGGCTTTCTTT
NA NA TRBJ1-3 TRBV10-1 CASSDQGRAAGNTIYF TGCGCCAGCAGTGATCAGGGCCGGGCGGCTGGAAACACCATATATTTT